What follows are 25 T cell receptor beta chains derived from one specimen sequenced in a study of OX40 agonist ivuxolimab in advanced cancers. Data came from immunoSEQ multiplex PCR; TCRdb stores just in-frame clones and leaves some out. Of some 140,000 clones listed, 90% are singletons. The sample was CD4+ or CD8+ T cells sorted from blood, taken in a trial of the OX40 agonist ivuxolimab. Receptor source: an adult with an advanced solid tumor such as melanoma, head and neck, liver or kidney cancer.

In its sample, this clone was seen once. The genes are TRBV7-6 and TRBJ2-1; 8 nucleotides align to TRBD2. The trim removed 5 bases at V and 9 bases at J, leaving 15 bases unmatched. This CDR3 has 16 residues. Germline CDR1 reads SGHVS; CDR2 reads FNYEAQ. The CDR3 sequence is CASSPYGREGRGEQFF. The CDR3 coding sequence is TGTGCCAGCAGCCCATACGGACGGGAGGGCCGCGGTGAGCAGTTCTTC.

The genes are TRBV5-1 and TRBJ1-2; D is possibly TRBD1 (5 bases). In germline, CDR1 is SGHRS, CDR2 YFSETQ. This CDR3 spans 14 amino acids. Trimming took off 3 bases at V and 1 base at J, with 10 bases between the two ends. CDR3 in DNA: TGCGCCAGCAGCTACGTCGACAGTAACTATGGCTACACCTTC. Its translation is CASSYVDSNYGYTF.

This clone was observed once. The chain's CDR3 is CASSRSQGDEKLFF. The CDR3 DNA reads TGTGCCAGCAGTCGAAGTCAGGGGGATGAAAAACTGTTTTTT. The chain has TRBV27 and TRBJ1-4; 7 nucleotides agree with TRBD1. V dropped 5 bases and J dropped 6; count of bases not matched to a gene: 6. The germline V gene encodes CDR1 MNHEY and CDR2 SMNVEV (reference sequence). This CDR3 contains 14 residues. Full variable domain (missing parts from reference TRBV27 and TRBJ1-4): EAQVTQNPRYLITVTGKKLTVTCSQNMNHEYMSWYRQDPGLGLRQIYYSMNVEVTDKGDVPEGYKVSRKEKRNFPLILESPSPNQTSLYFCASSRSQGDEKLFFGSGTQLSVL.

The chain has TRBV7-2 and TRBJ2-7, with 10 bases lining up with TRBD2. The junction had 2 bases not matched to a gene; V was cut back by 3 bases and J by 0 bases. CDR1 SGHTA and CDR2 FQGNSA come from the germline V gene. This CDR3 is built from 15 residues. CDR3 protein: CASSFRTSGSYEQYF. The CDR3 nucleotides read TGTGCCAGCAGCTTTCGGACTAGCGGCTCCTACGAGCAGTACTTC.

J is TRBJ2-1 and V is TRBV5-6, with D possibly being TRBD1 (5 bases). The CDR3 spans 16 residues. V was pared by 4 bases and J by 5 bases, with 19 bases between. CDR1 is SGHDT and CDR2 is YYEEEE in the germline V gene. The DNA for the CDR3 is TGTGCCAGCAGCAGCGCCCAGGGAAGGGTAGACAATGAGCAGTTCTTC. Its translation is CASSSAQGRVDNEQFF.

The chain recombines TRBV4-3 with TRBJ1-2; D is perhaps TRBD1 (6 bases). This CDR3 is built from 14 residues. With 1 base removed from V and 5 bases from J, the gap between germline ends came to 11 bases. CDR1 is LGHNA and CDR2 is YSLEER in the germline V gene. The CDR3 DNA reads TGCGCCAGCAGCCAAGCTGGGGGCCTTTATGGCTACACCTTC. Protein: CASSQAGGLYGYTF.

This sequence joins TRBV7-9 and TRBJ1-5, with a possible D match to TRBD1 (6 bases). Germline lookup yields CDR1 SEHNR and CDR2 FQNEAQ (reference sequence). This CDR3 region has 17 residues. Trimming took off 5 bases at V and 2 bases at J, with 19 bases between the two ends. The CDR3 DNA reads TGTGCCAGCAGCCATATTAACTCGGACAGTCGCAATCAGCCCCAGCATTTT. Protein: CASSHINSDSRNQPQHF.

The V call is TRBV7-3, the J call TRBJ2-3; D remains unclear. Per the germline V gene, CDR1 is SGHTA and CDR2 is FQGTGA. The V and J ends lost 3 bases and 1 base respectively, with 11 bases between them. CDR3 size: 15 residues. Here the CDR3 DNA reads TGTGCCAGCAGCTTTCTAGGGTGGGGCACAGATACGCAGTATTTT. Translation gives CASSFLGWGTDTQYF.

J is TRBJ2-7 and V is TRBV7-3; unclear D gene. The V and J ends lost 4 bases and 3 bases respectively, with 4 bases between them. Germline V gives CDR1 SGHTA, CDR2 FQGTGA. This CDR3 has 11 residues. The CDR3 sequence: CASSSYYEQYF. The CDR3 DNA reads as TGTGCCAGCAGCTCTTACTACGAGCAGTACTTC.

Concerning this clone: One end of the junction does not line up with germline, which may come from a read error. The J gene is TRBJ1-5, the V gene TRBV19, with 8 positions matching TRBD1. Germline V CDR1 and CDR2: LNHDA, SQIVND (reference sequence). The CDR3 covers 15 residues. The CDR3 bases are TGTGCCAGTAGAATAGACAGGGGTAACAATCAGCCCCAGCATTTT. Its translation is CASRIDRGNNQPQHF.

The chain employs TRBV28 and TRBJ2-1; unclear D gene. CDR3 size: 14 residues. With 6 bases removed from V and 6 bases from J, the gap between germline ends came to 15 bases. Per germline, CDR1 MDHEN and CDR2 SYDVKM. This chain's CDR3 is CASSFDRVVNEQFF. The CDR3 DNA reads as TGTGCCAGCAGCTTTGACCGGGTCGTCAATGAGCAGTTCTTC.

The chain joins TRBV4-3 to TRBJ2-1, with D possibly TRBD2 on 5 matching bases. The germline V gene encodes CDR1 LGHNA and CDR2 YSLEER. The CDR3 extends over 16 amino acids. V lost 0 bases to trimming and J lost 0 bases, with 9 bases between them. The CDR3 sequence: CASSQEAAYSYNEQFF. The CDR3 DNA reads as TGCGCCAGCAGCCAAGAAGCGGCTTACTCCTACAATGAGCAGTTCTTC.

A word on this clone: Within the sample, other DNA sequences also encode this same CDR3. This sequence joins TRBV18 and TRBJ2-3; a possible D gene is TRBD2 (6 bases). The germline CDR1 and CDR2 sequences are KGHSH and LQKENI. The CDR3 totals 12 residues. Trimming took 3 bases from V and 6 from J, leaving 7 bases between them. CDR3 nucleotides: TGTGCCAGCTCACCCCGGGAGGATACGCAGTATTTT. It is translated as CASSPREDTQYF.

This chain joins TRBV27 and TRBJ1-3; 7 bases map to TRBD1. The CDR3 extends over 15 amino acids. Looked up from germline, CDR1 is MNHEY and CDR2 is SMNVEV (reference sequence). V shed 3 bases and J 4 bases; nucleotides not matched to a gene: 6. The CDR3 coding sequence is TGTGCCAGCAGTTTCGGGGCAGGGGGAGGAAACACCATATATTTT. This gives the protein CASSFGAGGGNTIYF.

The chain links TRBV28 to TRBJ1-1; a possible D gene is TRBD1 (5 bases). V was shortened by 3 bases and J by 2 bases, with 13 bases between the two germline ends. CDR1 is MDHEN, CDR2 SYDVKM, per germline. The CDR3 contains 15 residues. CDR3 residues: CASSFRGGPNTEAFF. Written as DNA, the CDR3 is TGTGCCAGCAGTTTCCGGGGCGGGCCCAACACTGAAGCTTTCTTT. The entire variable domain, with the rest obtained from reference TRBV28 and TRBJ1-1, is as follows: DVKVTQSSRYLVKRTGEKVFLECVQDMDHENMFWYRQDPGLGLRLIYFSYDVKMKEKGDIPEGYSVSREKKERFSLILESASTNQTSMYLCASSFRGGPNTEAFFGQGTRLTVV.

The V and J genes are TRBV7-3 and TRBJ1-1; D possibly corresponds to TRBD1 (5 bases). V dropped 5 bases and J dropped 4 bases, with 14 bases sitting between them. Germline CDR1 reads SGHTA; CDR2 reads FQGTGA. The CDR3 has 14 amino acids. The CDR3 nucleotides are TGTGCCAGCAGCCCTCAGGGTGGGATCACTGAAGCTTTCTTT. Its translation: CASSPQGGITEAFF.

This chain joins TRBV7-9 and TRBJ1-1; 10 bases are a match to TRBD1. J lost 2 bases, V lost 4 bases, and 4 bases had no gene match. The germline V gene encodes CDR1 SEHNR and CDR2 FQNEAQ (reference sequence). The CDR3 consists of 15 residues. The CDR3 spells CASSSRQGANTEAFF. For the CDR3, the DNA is TGTGCCAGCAGCTCCCGACAGGGGGCTAACACTGAAGCTTTCTTT.

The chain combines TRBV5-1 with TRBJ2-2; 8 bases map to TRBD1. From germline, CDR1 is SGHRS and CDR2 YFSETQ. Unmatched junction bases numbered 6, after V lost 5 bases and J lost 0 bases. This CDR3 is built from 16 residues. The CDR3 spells CASRSDRVANTGELFF. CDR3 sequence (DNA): TGCGCCAGCAGGTCGGACAGGGTCGCGAACACCGGGGAGCTGTTTTTT. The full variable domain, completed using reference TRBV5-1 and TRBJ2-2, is KAGVTQTPRYLIKTRGQQVTLSCSPISGHRSVSWYQQTPGQGLQFLFEYFSETQRNKGNFPGRFSGRQFSNSRSEMNVSTLELGDSALYLCASRSDRVANTGELFFGEGSRLTVL.

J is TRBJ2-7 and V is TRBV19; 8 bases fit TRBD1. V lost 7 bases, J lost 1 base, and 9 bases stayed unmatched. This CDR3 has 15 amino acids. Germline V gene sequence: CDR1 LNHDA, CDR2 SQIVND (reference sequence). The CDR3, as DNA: TGTGCCAGTACCCCCGGGACAGGCGGGTCCTACGAGCAGTACTTC. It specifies CASTPGTGGSYEQYF.

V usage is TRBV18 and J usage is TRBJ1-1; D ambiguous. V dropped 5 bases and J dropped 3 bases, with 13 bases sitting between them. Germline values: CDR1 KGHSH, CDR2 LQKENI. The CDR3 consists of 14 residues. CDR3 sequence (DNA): TGTGCCAGCTCAGGTCCTTCTTCGCACACTGAAGCTTTCTTT. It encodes CASSGPSSHTEAFF.

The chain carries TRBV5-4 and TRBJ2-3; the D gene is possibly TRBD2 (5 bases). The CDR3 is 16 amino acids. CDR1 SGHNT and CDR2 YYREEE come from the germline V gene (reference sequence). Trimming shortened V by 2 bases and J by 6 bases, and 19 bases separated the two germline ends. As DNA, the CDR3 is TGTGCCAGCAGCTTATCGGCGGCCTCCTCGGGGGATACGCAGTATTTT. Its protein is CASSLSAASSGDTQYF.

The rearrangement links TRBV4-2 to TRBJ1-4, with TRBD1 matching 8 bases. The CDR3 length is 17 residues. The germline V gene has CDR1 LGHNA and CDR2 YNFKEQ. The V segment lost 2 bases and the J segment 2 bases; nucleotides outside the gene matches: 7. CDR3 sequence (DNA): TGTGCCAGCAGCCAAATGCCGGGACAGGAGACTAATGAAAAACTGTTTTTT. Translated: CASSQMPGQETNEKLFF.

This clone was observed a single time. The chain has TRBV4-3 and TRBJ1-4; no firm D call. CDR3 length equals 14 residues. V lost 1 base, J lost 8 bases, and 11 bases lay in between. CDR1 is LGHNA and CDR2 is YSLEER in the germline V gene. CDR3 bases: TGCGCCAGCAGCCAAGCGGCAGGTAGCGAAAAACTGTTTTTT. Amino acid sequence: CASSQAAGSEKLFF.

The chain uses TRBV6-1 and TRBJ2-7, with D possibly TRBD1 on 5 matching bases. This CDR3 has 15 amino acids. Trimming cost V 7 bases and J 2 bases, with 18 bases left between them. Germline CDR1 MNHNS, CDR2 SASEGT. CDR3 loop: CASNVRGRLPYEQYF. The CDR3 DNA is TGTGCCAGCAACGTTAGGGGAAGGCTCCCCTACGAGCAGTACTTC.

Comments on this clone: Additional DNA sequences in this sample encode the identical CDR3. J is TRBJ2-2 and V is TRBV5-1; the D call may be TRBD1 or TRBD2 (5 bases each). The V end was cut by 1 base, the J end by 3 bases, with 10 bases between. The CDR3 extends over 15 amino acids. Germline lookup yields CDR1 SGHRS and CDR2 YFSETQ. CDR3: CASSLRQGDTGELFF. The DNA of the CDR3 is TGCGCCAGCAGCTTGCGGCAGGGAGACACCGGGGAGCTGTTTTTT. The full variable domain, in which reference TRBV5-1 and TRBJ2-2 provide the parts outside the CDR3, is KAGVTQTPRYLIKTRGQQVTLSCSPISGHRSVSWYQQTPGQGLQFLFEYFSETQRNKGNFPGRFSGRQFSNSRSEMNVSTLELGDSALYLCASSLRQGDTGELFFGEGSRLTVL.